These T cell receptor beta chains were read from a single sample in a study of PD-1 blockade in classical Hodgkin lymphoma. The assay was immunoSEQ multiplex PCR, and TCRdb's table has in-frame clones only and misses some. This sample has about 26,000 clones, with roughly four fifths found just once. Sample: peripheral blood mononuclear cells (PBMCs), taken before the second cycle of nivolumab. Every receptor here comes from a human donor with classical Hodgkin lymphoma. Each CDR3 is given with its conserved first and last residue. Fields, in order: D gene, J gene, clone size, V gene, CDR3 protein, CDR3 DNA. D genes are given only for firm matches. A row's size may be missing; if present it is once, few, many or a size class.

D: NA; J: TRBJ2-7; size: NA; V: TRBV10-2; CDR3: CASSGAYEQYF; DNA: TGCGCCAGCAGTGGGGCTTACGAGCAGTACTTC
D: NA; J: TRBJ2-1; size: NA; V: TRBV27; CDR3: CASSLDPGAYNEQFF; DNA: TGTGCCAGCAGTTTAGACCCGGGAGCCTACAATGAGCAGTTCTTC
D: NA; J: TRBJ2-4; size: NA; V: TRBV4-3; CDR3: CASSQDRLAKNIQYF; DNA: TGCGCCAGCAGTCAGGACAGATTAGCCAAAAACATTCAGTACTTC
D: NA; J: TRBJ1-2; size: NA; V: TRBV11-2; CDR3: CASSLSGMGNYGYTF; DNA: TGTGCCAGCAGCTTAAGTGGAATGGGGAACTATGGCTACACCTTC
D: NA; J: TRBJ1-5; size: NA; V: TRBV4-3; CDR3: CASSQDRGSNQPQHF; DNA: TGCGCCAGCAGCCAAGATCGGGGCAGCAATCAGCCCCAGCATTTT
D: NA; J: TRBJ2-7; size: few; V: TRBV7-2; CDR3: CASSLGPGRMYEQYF; DNA: TGTGCCAGCAGCTTAGGACCGGGACGGATGTACGAGCAGTACTTC
D: NA; J: TRBJ2-7; size: NA; V: TRBV7-9; CDR3: CASSQVLDYEQYF; DNA: TGTGCCAGCAGCCAGGTGCTAGACTACGAGCAGTACTTC
D: NA; J: TRBJ2-2; size: NA; V: TRBV19; CDR3: CASFFLGELFF; DNA: TGTGCCAGTTTTTTTCTCGGGGAGCTGTTTTTT
D: TRBD1; J: TRBJ2-4; size: NA; V: TRBV6-5; CDR3: CASSWETGGKNIQYF; DNA: TGTGCCAGCTCTTGGGAGACAGGGGGCAAAAACATTCAGTACTTC
D: NA; J: TRBJ2-3; size: NA; V: TRBV5-4; CDR3: CASSPKAGTQRDTQYF; DNA: TGTGCCAGCAGCCCGAAGGCAGGGACCCAGAGAGATACGCAGTATTTT
D: NA; J: TRBJ1-2; size: NA; V: TRBV4-3; CDR3: CASSQDPQGGYGYTF; DNA: TGCGCCAGCAGCCAAGATCCCCAGGGAGGCTATGGCTACACCTTC
D: NA; J: TRBJ2-3; size: few; V: TRBV4-3; CDR3: CASVPRRTGLEDTQYF; DNA: TGCGCCAGCGTCCCCAGACGCACAGGATTAGAGGATACGCAGTATTTT
D: TRBD1; J: TRBJ2-2; size: NA; V: TRBV7-2; CDR3: CASSQDRGLTGELFF; DNA: TGTGCCAGCAGCCAGGACAGGGGGCTGACCGGGGAGCTGTTTTTT
D: NA; J: TRBJ1-4; size: NA; V: TRBV7-2; CDR3: CASSRQGSTNEKLFF; DNA: TGTGCCAGCAGCCGGCAGGGATCGACTAATGAAAAACTGTTTTTT
D: TRBD2; J: TRBJ2-5; size: NA; V: TRBV7-2; CDR3: CASSRSGTETQYF; DNA: TGTGCCAGCAGTCGGAGCGGGACGGAGACCCAGTACTTC
D: NA; J: TRBJ1-2; size: NA; V: TRBV10-3; CDR3: CAISESVVQGYGYTF; DNA: TGTGCCATCAGTGAGTCGGTGGTTCAGGGGTATGGCTACACCTTC
D: NA; J: TRBJ2-2; size: NA; V: TRBV7-3; CDR3: CASSLIASGDTGELFF; DNA: TGTGCCAGCAGCTTAATAGCCTCAGGGGACACCGGGGAGCTGTTTTTT
D: NA; J: TRBJ2-3; size: NA; V: TRBV5-5; CDR3: CASSPTGDTQYF; DNA: TGTGCCAGCAGCCCCACGGGAGATACGCAGTATTTT
D: NA; J: TRBJ2-5; size: NA; V: TRBV12-5; CDR3: CASRGVQETQYF; DNA: TGTGCTAGTCGTGGGGTTCAAGAGACCCAGTACTTC
D: NA; J: TRBJ1-3; size: NA; V: TRBV7-2; CDR3: CASSLSQGNTIYF; DNA: TGTGCCAGCAGCCTCTCACAGGGAAACACCATATATTTT
D: NA; J: TRBJ2-5; size: NA; V: TRBV18; CDR3: CASSPTAGTRVGETQYF; DNA: TGTGCCAGCTCACCAACAGCCGGGACTCGCGTCGGGGAGACCCAGTACTTC
D: NA; J: TRBJ2-2; size: NA; V: TRBV7-3; CDR3: CASSSDTGELFF; DNA: TGTGCCAGCAGCTCCGACACCGGGGAGCTGTTTTTT
D: NA; J: TRBJ1-5; size: NA; V: TRBV2; CDR3: CASSVTRQPQHF; DNA: TGTGCCAGCAGTGTGACGCGGCAGCCCCAGCATTTT
D: NA; J: TRBJ2-7; size: NA; V: TRBV5-1; CDR3: CASSLDRTYEQYF; DNA: TGCGCCAGCAGCTTGGATAGGACCTACGAGCAGTACTTC
D: TRBD1; J: TRBJ2-3; size: NA; V: TRBV7-9; CDR3: CASSPQEGAGDTQYF; DNA: TGTGCCAGCAGCCCACAAGAGGGGGCGGGAGATACGCAGTATTTT
D: NA; J: TRBJ2-2; size: NA; V: TRBV5-1; CDR3: CASMSGQNTGELFF; DNA: TGCGCCAGCATGTCAGGCCAGAACACCGGGGAGCTGTTTTTT
D: NA; J: TRBJ2-1; size: NA; V: TRBV27; CDR3: CASSLYPALVREQFF; DNA: TGTGCCAGCAGTTTATACCCTGCACTAGTTCGCGAGCAGTTCTTC